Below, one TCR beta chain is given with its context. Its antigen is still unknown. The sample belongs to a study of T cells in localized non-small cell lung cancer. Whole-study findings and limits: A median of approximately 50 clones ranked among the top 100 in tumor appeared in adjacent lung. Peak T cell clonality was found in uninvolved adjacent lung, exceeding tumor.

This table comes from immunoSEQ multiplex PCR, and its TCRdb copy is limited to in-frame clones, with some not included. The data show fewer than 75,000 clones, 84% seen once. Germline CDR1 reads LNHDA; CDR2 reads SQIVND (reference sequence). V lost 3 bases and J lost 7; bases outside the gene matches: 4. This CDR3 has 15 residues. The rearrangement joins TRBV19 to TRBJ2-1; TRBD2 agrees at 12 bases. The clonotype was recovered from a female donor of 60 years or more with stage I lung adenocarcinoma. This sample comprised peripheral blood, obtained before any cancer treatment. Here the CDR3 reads CASSMTSGGENEQFF. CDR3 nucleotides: TGTGCCAGTAGTATGACTAGCGGGGGTGAAAATGAGCAGTTCTTC. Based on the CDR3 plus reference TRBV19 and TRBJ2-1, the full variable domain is DGGITQSPKYLFRKEGQNVTLSCEQNLNHDAMYWYRQDPGQGLRLIYYSQIVNDFQKGDIAEGYSVSREKKESFPLTVTSAQKNPTAFYLCASSMTSGGENEQFFGPGTRLTVL.